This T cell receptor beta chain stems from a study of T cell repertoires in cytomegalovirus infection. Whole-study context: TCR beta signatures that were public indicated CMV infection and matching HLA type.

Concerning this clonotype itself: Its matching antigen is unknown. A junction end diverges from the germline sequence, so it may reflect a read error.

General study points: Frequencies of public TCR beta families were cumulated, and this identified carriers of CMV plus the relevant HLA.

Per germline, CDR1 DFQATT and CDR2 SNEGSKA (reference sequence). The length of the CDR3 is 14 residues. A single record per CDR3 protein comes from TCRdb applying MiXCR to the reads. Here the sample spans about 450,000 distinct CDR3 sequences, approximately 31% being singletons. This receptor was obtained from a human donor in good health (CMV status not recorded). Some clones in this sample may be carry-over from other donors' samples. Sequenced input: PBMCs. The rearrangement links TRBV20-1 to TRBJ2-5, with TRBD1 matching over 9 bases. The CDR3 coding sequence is TGCGGTGCTAGGGGGACAGGGATAAGTGAGACCCAGTACTTC. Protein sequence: CGARGTGISETQYF.